The T cell receptor beta chain under discussion was sequenced for a study of human T cells and chemical hapten exposure. MiXCR, applied by TCRdb to the 5' RACE reads, yields one record per CDR3 protein. This repertoire shows some 78,000 distinct CDR3 sequences, more than 7% found once; its top ten account for under 3%. It was from unfractionated whole blood that total RNA was extracted. The CDR3 is made up of 13 amino acids. Trimming shortened V by 6 bases and J by 0 bases, and 12 bases separated the two germline ends. Germline values: CDR1 DFQATT, CDR2 SNEGSKA (reference sequence). This clonotype was observed many times.

This chain connects TRBV20-1 to TRBJ2-7; the D gene could be TRBD1 or TRBD2 (5 bases each). The TCR originated in a male donor in good health. The CDR3 sequence is CSASGRLSYEQYF. In DNA form, the CDR3 reads TGCAGTGCATCGGGACGGCTCTCCTACGAGCAGTACTTC.